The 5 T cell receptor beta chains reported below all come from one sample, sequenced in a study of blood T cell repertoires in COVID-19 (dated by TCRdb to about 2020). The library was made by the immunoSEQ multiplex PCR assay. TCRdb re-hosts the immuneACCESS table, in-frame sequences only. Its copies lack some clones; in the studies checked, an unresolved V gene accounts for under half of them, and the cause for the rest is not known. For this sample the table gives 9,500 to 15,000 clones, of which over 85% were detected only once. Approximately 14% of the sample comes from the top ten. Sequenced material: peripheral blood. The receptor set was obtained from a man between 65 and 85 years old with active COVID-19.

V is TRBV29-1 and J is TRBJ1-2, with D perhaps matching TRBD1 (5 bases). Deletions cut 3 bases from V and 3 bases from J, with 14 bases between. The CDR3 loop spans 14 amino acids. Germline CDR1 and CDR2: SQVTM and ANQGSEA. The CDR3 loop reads CSVEAGGIDYGYTF. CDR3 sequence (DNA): TGCAGCGTTGAGGCGGGGGGTATCGACTATGGCTACACCTTC.

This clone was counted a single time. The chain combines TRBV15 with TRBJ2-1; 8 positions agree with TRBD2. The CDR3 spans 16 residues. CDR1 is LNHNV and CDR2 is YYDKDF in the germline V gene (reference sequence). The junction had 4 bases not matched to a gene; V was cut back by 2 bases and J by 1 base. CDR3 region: CATSRRPGGSYNEQFF. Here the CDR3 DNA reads TGTGCCACCAGCAGACGCCCGGGAGGGTCCTACAATGAGCAGTTCTTC.

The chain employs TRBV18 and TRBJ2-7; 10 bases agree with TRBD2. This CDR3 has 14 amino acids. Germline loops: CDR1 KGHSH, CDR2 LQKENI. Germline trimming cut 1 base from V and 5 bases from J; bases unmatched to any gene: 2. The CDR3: CASSPLAGGDEQYF. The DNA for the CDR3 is TGTGCCAGCTCACCACTAGCGGGGGGAGACGAGCAGTACTTC. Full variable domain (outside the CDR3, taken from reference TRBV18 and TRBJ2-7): NAGVMQNPRHLVRRRGQEARLRCSPMKGHSHVYWYRQLPEEGLKFMVYLQKENIIDESGMPKERFSAEFPKEGPSILRIQQVVRGDSAAYFCASSPLAGGDEQYFGPGTRLTVT.

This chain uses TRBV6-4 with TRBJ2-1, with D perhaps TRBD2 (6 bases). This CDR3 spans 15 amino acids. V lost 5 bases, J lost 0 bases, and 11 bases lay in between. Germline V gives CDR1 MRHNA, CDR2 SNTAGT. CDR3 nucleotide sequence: TGTGCCAGCAGTCCGGGACTTAACTCCTACAATGAGCAGTTCTTC. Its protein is CASSPGLNSYNEQFF.

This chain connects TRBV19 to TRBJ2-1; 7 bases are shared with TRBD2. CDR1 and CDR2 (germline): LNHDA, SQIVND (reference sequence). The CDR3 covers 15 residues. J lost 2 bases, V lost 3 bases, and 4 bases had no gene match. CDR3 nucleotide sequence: TGTGCCAGTAGTATCGGGGGGACCCCCTACAATGAGCAGTTCTTC. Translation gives CASSIGGTPYNEQFF.